The entry that follows covers one T cell receptor (beta chain) sequence. The sample is drawn from a study of blood T cell repertoires in COVID-19. The wider study: Donors in the United States, Italy and Spain gave samples during acute or convalescent COVID-19. T cells, B-cell-depleted T cells, or PBMCs provided the cDNA or gDNA that served as material.

The CDR3 covers 14 residues. Trimming shortened V by 2 bases and J by 8 bases, and 13 bases separated the two germline ends. Germline-derived CDR1 and CDR2 are LGHNA and YSLEER. Original methodology: Estimation of nucleated cell counts was performed using reference gene primer amplification. Assay used: immunoSEQ multiplex PCR; TCRdb lists only in-frame clones, some missing. The V and J calls and clone size were taken over from that table, and D and trimming were inferred from the DNA. The table shows roughly 200,000 clones, with around 90% occurring only once. This receptor was taken from a man aged 35 to 55 with acute or convalescent COVID-19. The V and J genes are TRBV4-3 and TRBJ1-3; a possible D gene is TRBD1 (5 bases). The sequencing sample was made of peripheral blood. The CDR3 DNA reads as TGCGCCAGCAGCCAAAACCTTGGAGGGGACACCATATATTTT. Protein: CASSQNLGGDTIYF.